One sample yielded the 23 T cell receptor beta chains listed below, sequenced in a study of Ad26.COV2.S vaccination and SARS-CoV-2 variants. Specified treatment: around 19 received Ad26.COV2.S at low or high dose, single or two shots; roughly 5 received placebo; per-sample allocation not given. Day 63 after the first vaccine or placebo injection was the time point for sampling. TCRdb keeps only in-frame clones here, not all; method: immunoSEQ multiplex PCR. The table includes 350,000 to 450,000 clones, 85% detected once. The sample consisted of peripheral blood, taken in a trial of Ad26.COV2.S vaccine versus placebo. Receptors originate from a person between 18 and 65 years old who received the Ad26.COV2.S COVID-19 vaccine or a placebo.

This clone turned up a few times. The chain employs TRBV5-4 and TRBJ2-5; the D is unclear. Looked up from germline, CDR1 is SGHNT and CDR2 is YYREEE (reference sequence). The CDR3 covers 14 residues. V was cut by 1 base and J by 4 bases, with 11 bases left in between. CDR3 in amino acids: CASSLRARRETQYF. DNA of the CDR3: TGTGCCAGCAGCTTGAGGGCCCGGCGAGAGACCCAGTACTTC.

This clone was seen only once. V gene TRBV7-2 combines with J gene TRBJ1-1, with TRBD1 matching over 8 bases. CDR1 is SGHTA, CDR2 FQGNSA, per germline. There are 13 residues in the CDR3. Germline trimming cut 4 bases from V and 4 bases from J; bases unmatched to any gene: 2. The CDR3 is CASSWDRPTEAFF. DNA of the CDR3: TGTGCCAGCAGCTGGGACAGGCCCACTGAAGCTTTCTTT. The full variable domain, completed using reference TRBV7-2 and TRBJ1-1, is GAGVSQSPSNKVTEKGKDVELRCDPISGHTALYWYRQSLGQGLEFLIYFQGNSAPDKSGLPSDRFSAERTGGSVSTLTIQRTQQEDSAVYLCASSWDRPTEAFFGQGTRLTVV.

The gene calls are TRBV19 and TRBJ2-5; D remains ambiguous. The CDR3 extends over 14 amino acids. The ends were cut back, 5 bases at V and 4 bases at J, with 14 bases in the middle. CDR1 and CDR2 (germline): LNHDA, SQIVND (reference sequence). The CDR3 region has the DNA TGTGCCAGTAGTTATCCGAACCTGGTAGAGACCCAGTACTTC. It encodes CASSYPNLVETQYF.

CDR3 sequence (DNA): TGTGCCAGTAGGGTCGGGGACACCCAAGAGACCCAGTACTTC. Protein: CASRVGDTQETQYF. The gene calls are TRBV19 and TRBJ2-5; D might be TRBD1 (6 bases). CDR1 and CDR2 (germline): LNHDA, SQIVND (reference sequence). This CDR3 is 14 amino acids long. V was clipped by 6 bases and J by 1 base, with 12 bases between them.

In its sample, this clone was seen once. This chain links TRBV6-6 with TRBJ1-4; a weak D match, TRBD1 (6 bases). The length of the CDR3 is 17 residues. The V and J ends lost 5 bases and 0 bases respectively, with 16 bases between them. Germline loops: CDR1 MNHNY, CDR2 SVGAGI (reference sequence). The CDR3 reads CASSPRQVTATNEKLFF. The CDR3 bases are TGTGCCAGCAGTCCAAGACAGGTAACGGCAACTAATGAAAAACTGTTTTTT.

The chain carries TRBV18 and TRBJ1-1; 10 bases are shared with TRBD1. Germline V gene data show CDR1 as KGHSH and CDR2 as LQKENI. Trimming took 8 bases from V and 1 from J; bases not matched to a gene: 4. The CDR3 is 14 amino acids. The CDR3 region has the DNA TGTGCCAGCCGACAGGGGGCCGGGAACACTGAAGCTTTCTTT. Protein sequence: CASRQGAGNTEAFF.

The rearrangement links TRBV7-2 to TRBJ1-1; D gene uncertain. Trimming removed 1 base at V and 2 bases at J, with 5 bases between. Per germline, CDR1 SGHTA and CDR2 FQGNSA. The CDR3 sequence is 13 residues long. Written as DNA, the CDR3 is TGTGCCAGCAGCTTAGAGGTTAACACTGAAGCTTTCTTT. Protein: CASSLEVNTEAFF.

For the CDR3, the DNA is TGTGCCAGCAGTCAAAGGGGAGCGACGAACACCGGGGAGCTGTTTTTT. Encoded protein: CASSQRGATNTGELFF. The J gene is TRBJ2-2, the V gene TRBV7-2; the D gene could be TRBD1 or TRBD2 (5 bases each). The CDR3 runs 16 residues. V lost 6 bases and J 0 bases, leaving 14 bases between the germline ends. Per the germline V gene, CDR1 is SGHTA and CDR2 is FQGNSA.

The rearrangement uses TRBV11-2 and TRBJ1-1; D unclear. The CDR3 runs 14 residues. V gave up 5 bases and J gave up 0 bases, with 10 bases separating them. Looked up from germline, CDR1 is SGHAT and CDR2 is FQNNGV. This chain's CDR3 is CASSRAAMNTEAFF. The CDR3 nucleotides are TGTGCCAGCAGCCGGGCGGCCATGAACACTGAAGCTTTCTTT.

The rearrangement joins TRBV19 to TRBJ2-6; 9 positions match TRBD1. Germline CDR1 and CDR2: LNHDA and SQIVND (reference sequence). This CDR3 comprises 16 residues. Unmatched junction bases numbered 9, after V lost 9 bases and J lost 3 bases. The CDR3 bases are TGTGCCAGCACGGACAGGGGACCCCGTGGGGCCAACGTCCTGACTTTC. This sequence encodes CASTDRGPRGANVLTF.

The chain is built from TRBV7-8 and TRBJ1-2; 7 bases line up with TRBD1. The ends lost 4 bases at V and 6 bases at J; junction bases unmatched: 5. Germline V gives CDR1 SGHVS, CDR2 FQNEAQ. CDR3 length: 13 residues. Here the CDR3 reads CASSSTGWNGYTF. CDR3 sequence (DNA): TGTGCCAGCAGCTCGACAGGGTGGAATGGCTACACCTTC.

The chain employs TRBV6-5 and TRBJ1-2; 9 bases align to TRBD1. This CDR3 has 14 amino acids. Germline CDR1 MNHEY, CDR2 SVGAGI. Trimming took 6 bases from V and 7 from J; bases not matched to a gene: 9. The CDR3 protein is CASRPTGGAFGYTF. CDR3 DNA: TGTGCCAGCAGACCCACAGGGGGCGCATTTGGCTACACCTTC.

This sequence joins TRBV12-5 and TRBJ2-3; maybe TRBD2 (7 bases). The CDR3 consists of 17 residues. V was trimmed by 5 bases and J by 1 base, leaving 19 bases between them. Germline loops: CDR1 LGHNT, CDR2 FRNRAP. The CDR3 loop is CASGLQKGGLGTDTQYF. CDR3 sequence (DNA): TGTGCTAGTGGTCTTCAGAAGGGGGGGCTCGGCACAGATACGCAGTATTTT.

On this clone itself: This sequence may be a read error, since a much larger clone differs from it by one base. The chain couples TRBV5-4 to TRBJ2-3, with D unresolved. The CDR3 runs 12 residues. Trimming cost V 4 bases and J 2 bases, with 5 bases left between them. Germline values: CDR1 SGHNT, CDR2 YYREEE (reference sequence). This chain's CDR3 is CASSRDTDTQYF. CDR3 nucleotides: TGTGCCAGCAGCCGAGACACAGATACGCAGTATTTT.

V is TRBV18 and J is TRBJ1-4, with D uncertain. The CDR3 covers 16 residues. V dropped 3 bases and J dropped 0 bases, with 11 bases sitting between them. Germline V lookup: CDR1 KGHSH, CDR2 LQKENI. The CDR3 region is CASSPRKGTTNEKLFF. Written as DNA, the CDR3 is TGTGCCAGCTCACCGAGGAAAGGAACAACTAATGAAAAACTGTTTTTT. The full variable domain, in which reference TRBV18 and TRBJ1-4 provide the parts outside the CDR3, is NAGVMQNPRHLVRRRGQEARLRCSPMKGHSHVYWYRQLPEEGLKFMVYLQKENIIDESGMPKERFSAEFPKEGPSILRIQQVVRGDSAAYFCASSPRKGTTNEKLFFGSGTQLSVL.

For the CDR3, the DNA is TGCGCCAGCAGCTTGGAGGTACAGGGGTCTGGAAACACCATATATTTT. Its protein product is CASSLEVQGSGNTIYF. The chain links TRBV5-1 to TRBJ1-3; TRBD1 matches 7 bases. The V segment lost 0 bases and the J segment 1 base; nucleotides outside the gene matches: 4. Germline-derived CDR1 and CDR2 are SGHRS and YFSETQ. The CDR3 spans 16 residues. Using reference TRBV5-1 and TRBJ1-3 for the parts outside the CDR3, the full variable domain is KAGVTQTPRYLIKTRGQQVTLSCSPISGHRSVSWYQQTPGQGLQFLFEYFSETQRNKGNFPGRFSGRQFSNSRSEMNVSTLELGDSALYLCASSLEVQGSGNTIYFGEGSWLTVV.

The CDR3 reads CASSEALRMLRIGYTF. The CDR3 bases are TGTGCCAGCAGTGAAGCGCTTCGAATGTTGAGAATTGGCTACACCTTC. The genes are TRBV2 and TRBJ1-2, with D unclear. Germline-derived CDR1 and CDR2 are SNHLY and FYNNEI. The CDR3 runs 16 residues. V was pared by 0 bases and J by 7 bases, with 18 bases between. The full variable domain, its missing parts supplied by reference TRBV2 and TRBJ1-2, is EPEVTQTPSHQVTQMGQEVILRCVPISNHLYFYWYRQILGQKVEFLVSFYNNEISEKSEIFDDQFSVERPDGSNFTLKIRSTKLEDSAMYFCASSEALRMLRIGYTFGSGTRLTVV.

V is TRBV2 and J is TRBJ2-3; 10 bases are shared with TRBD1. Germline CDR1 and CDR2: SNHLY and FYNNEI. With 8 bases clipped from V and 3 bases from J, the junction kept 5 bases outside the gene matches. The CDR3 is 14 amino acids. Here the CDR3 reads CASGGTGATDTQYF. CDR3 sequence (DNA): TGTGCCAGCGGCGGGACAGGGGCGACAGATACGCAGTATTTT.

The chain has TRBV18 and TRBJ2-7; D is ambiguous. Germline-derived CDR1 and CDR2 are KGHSH and LQKENI. The CDR3 covers 15 residues. The germline V and J ends were trimmed by 5 bases and 2 bases, with 16 bases remaining between them. CDR3 DNA sequence: TGTGCCAGCTCATTGACCGCTGGAGTCGCCTACGAGCAGTACTTC. Translating it yields CASSLTAGVAYEQYF.

The rearrangement uses TRBV2 and TRBJ1-5; D is possibly TRBD1 (5 bases). Looked up from germline, CDR1 is SNHLY and CDR2 is FYNNEI. The CDR3 runs to 13 residues. With 3 bases removed from V and 6 bases from J, the gap between germline ends came to 9 bases. The CDR3 loop reads CASSDRVFQPQHF. The CDR3 nucleotides read TGTGCCAGCAGTGACAGGGTCTTTCAGCCCCAGCATTTT.

The V gene is TRBV6-6, the J gene TRBJ2-7; 11 bases are a match to TRBD2. V dropped 6 bases and J dropped 1; count of bases not matched to a gene: 5. CDR1 and CDR2 from the germline V gene are MNHNY and SVGAGI (reference sequence). The CDR3 consists of 15 residues. The CDR3 DNA is TGTGCCAGCAGGGATAGCGGGAGGGATTCCTACGAGCAGTACTTC. Protein sequence: CASRDSGRDSYEQYF.

The table lists this clone with a count of one. The J gene is TRBJ1-2, the V gene TRBV6-2 or TRBV6-3; 10 bases align to TRBD1. Germline lookup yields CDR1 MNHEY and CDR2 SVGEGT. The CDR3 contains 16 residues. J lost 3 bases, V lost 4 bases, and 8 bases had no gene match. CDR3 bases: TGTGCCAGCAGTTTTCGGGGACAGGGGACCGACTATGGCTACACCTTC. It codes for CASSFRGQGTDYGYTF.

The chain combines TRBV7-2 with TRBJ2-2; weak D call: TRBD1 (5 bases). Looked up from germline, CDR1 is SGHTA and CDR2 is FQGNSA. This CDR3 has 15 residues. Between the trimmed V and J ends, which lost 5 bases and 2 bases, there was a span of 12 bases. This CDR3 is CASSLNQGNTGELFF. DNA for the CDR3: TGTGCCAGCAGCCTCAATCAGGGAAACACCGGGGAGCTGTTTTTT.